The 27 T cell receptor beta chains below were found in one sample sequenced in a study of blood T cell repertoires in COVID-19. Only in-frame clones appear in the TCRdb table, and some are missing; sequencing was by immunoSEQ multiplex PCR. The sample gives about 76,000 clones, about 90% of which show up once; roughly 5.8% is in the top ten. Source material: peripheral blood. The source is a human donor in a cohort sampled during active COVID-19.

The chain links TRBV10-3 to TRBJ1-3; no definite D call. Germline V gene sequence: CDR1 ENHRY, CDR2 SYGVKD. The V and J ends lost 2 bases and 4 bases respectively, with 6 bases between them. CDR3 length: 13 amino acids. This CDR3 is CAISEERGNTIYF. The CDR3 coding sequence is TGTGCCATCAGTGAGGAGAGGGGAAACACCATATATTTT.

The chain joins TRBV6-5 to TRBJ1-5; TRBD1 is a possible D gene (6 bases). V lost 0 bases and J lost 0, with 9 bases in between. Germline V gene lookup returns CDR1 MNHEY and CDR2 SVGAGI. This CDR3 comprises 16 residues. The DNA of the CDR3 is TGTGCCAGCAGTTACTCTCGGGGACATAGCAATCAGCCCCAGCATTTT. It yields the protein CASSYSRGHSNQPQHF.

This clone was found once. This chain links TRBV4-2 with TRBJ2-3, with 8 bases lining up with TRBD1. The length of the CDR3 is 17 residues. Trimming cost V 4 bases and J 1 base; bases outside gene matches: 10. Per germline, CDR1 LGHNA and CDR2 YNFKEQ. For the CDR3, the DNA is TGTGCCAGCAGCCTAGAGGGCCCAGGGGGCCGCACAGATACGCAGTATTTT. Its protein is CASSLEGPGGRTDTQYF.

The rearrangement links TRBV6-2 or TRBV6-3 to TRBJ2-2; 10 bases are a match to TRBD1. The CDR3 length is 16 residues. Germline V lookup: CDR1 MNHEY, CDR2 SVGEGT. J was trimmed by 7 bases and V by 5 bases; bases with no gene match: 10. The CDR3 DNA sequence: TGTGCCAGCAGTAGAACACAGGACAGGGGGAACGGGGAGCTGTTTTTT. It codes for CASSRTQDRGNGELFF.

The rearrangement uses TRBV27 and TRBJ2-7, with D possibly TRBD2 on 7 matching bases. Trimming stripped 2 bases from V and 0 bases from J, with 14 bases between. Germline values: CDR1 MNHEY, CDR2 SMNVEV (reference sequence). This CDR3 has 16 residues. CDR3 sequence: CASSLSAGDYSYEQYF. For the CDR3, the DNA is TGTGCCAGCAGTTTAAGCGCAGGGGACTACTCCTACGAGCAGTACTTC.

The chain employs TRBV18 and TRBJ2-3, with 10 bases matching TRBD2. Per the germline V gene, CDR1 is KGHSH and CDR2 is LQKENI. The CDR3 consists of 19 residues. Trimming took 0 bases from V and 2 from J; bases not matched to a gene: 11. The CDR3 loop reads CASSPPSGEAGGTTDTQYF. The CDR3 coding sequence is TGTGCCAGCTCACCACCGTCGGGAGAAGCGGGGGGGACCACAGATACGCAGTATTTT.

This clone occurred a few times. The rearrangement joins TRBV6-6 to TRBJ2-2; D gene ambiguous. The CDR3 has 12 residues. CDR1 and CDR2 (germline): MNHNY, SVGAGI (reference sequence). Trimming removed 8 bases from V and 4 bases from J, with 8 bases in between. The CDR3 DNA follows: TGTGCCAGCCGCCTGAGCACCGGGGAGCTGTTTTTT. It specifies CASRLSTGELFF.

About this clone itself: This CDR3 is also generated by other DNA sequences in the sample. CDR3 sequence (DNA): TGTGCCAGCTCACCCGGGACAGGAGATTACAATGAGCAGTTCTTC. Its translation: CASSPGTGDYNEQFF. The genes are TRBV18 and TRBJ2-1; TRBD1 agrees at 8 bases. V dropped 3 bases and J dropped 4; count of bases not matched to a gene: 5. The germline V gene encodes CDR1 KGHSH and CDR2 LQKENI. This CDR3 contains 15 residues.

The rearrangement joins TRBV2 to TRBJ1-3; D unresolved. Looked up from germline, CDR1 is SNHLY and CDR2 is FYNNEI. The CDR3 is 14 residues long. V lost 6 bases and J lost 5, with 14 bases in between. For the CDR3, the DNA is TGTGCCAGCAGGAGGCCGACCGACCGAAACACCATATATTTT. Translated: CASRRPTDRNTIYF.

This clone has just one count. The rearrangement joins TRBV7-2 to TRBJ1-4, with D possibly TRBD1 on 5 matching bases. Trimming took 6 bases from V and 8 from J, leaving 13 bases between them. CDR1 SGHTA and CDR2 FQGNSA come from the germline V gene. The CDR3 has 13 residues. The CDR3 DNA reads as TGTGCCAGCAGTTTTCGGGGGGACGAAAAACTGTTTTTT. This sequence encodes CASSFRGDEKLFF.

The chain uses TRBV12-3 or TRBV12-4 and TRBJ2-7; D uncertain. V lost 4 bases to trimming and J lost 3 bases, with 7 bases between them. The CDR3 runs to 12 residues. The CDR3 coding sequence is TGTGCCAGCAGTTCAACATTCTACGAGCAGTACTTC. Its translation is CASSSTFYEQYF.

The chain is built from TRBV4-1 and TRBJ2-5; the match to TRBD1 covers 7 bases. The CDR3 length is 17 residues. The V and J ends lost 4 bases and 4 bases, in that order; junction bases with no gene match: 15. Per germline, CDR1 MGHRA and CDR2 YSYEKL. The DNA for the CDR3 is TGCGCCAGCAGCCGATATGAGGGGGCCGGGGCGGGAGAGACCCAGTACTTC. It yields the protein CASSRYEGAGAGETQYF.

The V call is TRBV19, the J call TRBJ1-2, with D hard to call. CDR1 is LNHDA and CDR2 is SQIVND in the germline V gene (reference sequence). The CDR3 runs to 13 residues. Trimming removed 3 bases at V and 7 bases at J, with 12 bases between. CDR3 in DNA: TGTGCCAGTAGTATTCCGCAGGCGTCTGGCTACACCTTC. It codes for CASSIPQASGYTF.

The gene calls are TRBV2 and TRBJ1-5, with 7 positions matching TRBD1. V trimming: 6 bases; J trimming: 3 bases; junction bases outside the gene matches: 5. The CDR3 has 14 residues. The germline V gene has CDR1 SNHLY and CDR2 FYNNEI. CDR3: CASSKTGHNQPQHF. For the CDR3, the DNA is TGTGCCAGCAGCAAGACAGGGCACAATCAGCCCCAGCATTTT.

The J gene is TRBJ2-3, the V gene TRBV6-2 or TRBV6-3; 7 bases align to TRBD2. CDR1 MNHEY and CDR2 SVGEGT come from the germline V gene. Trimming removed 6 bases from V and 4 bases from J; junction bases left unmatched: 16. This CDR3 has 17 amino acids. The CDR3 protein is CASSPRDGGGWADTQYF. The CDR3 DNA reads TGTGCCAGCAGCCCCCGCGACGGCGGGGGATGGGCAGATACGCAGTATTTT.

V usage is TRBV28 and J usage is TRBJ1-4; D ambiguous. Germline V gene sequence: CDR1 MDHEN, CDR2 SYDVKM. This CDR3 comprises 12 residues. V lost 7 bases to trimming and J lost 10 bases, with 13 bases between them. The CDR3 loop reads CASNDNSRKLFF. DNA of the CDR3: TGTGCCAGCAACGACAACTCGAGAAAACTGTTTTTT.

The rearrangement joins TRBV9 to TRBJ2-7; 8 bases fit TRBD2. Germline-derived CDR1 and CDR2 are SGDLS and YYNGEE. This CDR3 comprises 15 residues. The V and J ends lost 3 bases and 3 bases, in that order; junction bases with no gene match: 8. CDR3 coding DNA: TGTGCCAGCAGCGCGTGGGCGGGGGGACACTACGAGCAGTACTTC. It codes for CASSAWAGGHYEQYF.

CDR3 in DNA: TGCGCCAGCAGCTCCGGGTTGGGGGACAGGTATTCCGAGACCCAGTACTTC. Residues: CASSSGLGDRYSETQYF. The chain employs TRBV5-1 and TRBJ2-5, with TRBD1 matching over 8 bases. The V and J ends lost 3 bases and 5 bases, in that order; junction bases with no gene match: 15. The CDR3 has 17 residues. CDR1 and CDR2 from the germline V gene are SGHRS and YFSETQ.

The gene calls are TRBV19 and TRBJ1-2, with D perhaps TRBD1 (5 bases). Germline V gene lookup returns CDR1 LNHDA and CDR2 SQIVND (reference sequence). The CDR3 is 14 residues long. Trimming took off 7 bases at V and 6 bases at J, with 18 bases between the two ends. This chain's CDR3 is CASTPQGPGDGYTF. DNA for the CDR3: TGTGCCAGTACTCCCCAGGGTCCTGGGGATGGCTACACCTTC. Drawing the rest from reference TRBV19 and TRBJ1-2, the complete variable domain is DGGITQSPKYLFRKEGQNVTLSCEQNLNHDAMYWYRQDPGQGLRLIYYSQIVNDFQKGDIAEGYSVSREKKESFPLTVTSAQKNPTAFYLCASTPQGPGDGYTFGSGTRLTVV.

The sample holds one count of this clone. The chain couples TRBV18 to TRBJ2-7; weak D call: TRBD2 (6 bases). Germline V CDR1 and CDR2: KGHSH, LQKENI. This CDR3 contains 14 residues. The V and J ends lost 3 bases and 2 bases respectively, with 11 bases between them. CDR3 sequence: CASSPPGGTYEQYF. The CDR3 DNA sequence: TGTGCCAGCTCACCTCCCGGGGGAACCTACGAGCAGTACTTC.

This clone has only a few counts. This chain connects TRBV7-2 to TRBJ1-3; D is possibly TRBD1 (5 bases). The CDR3 length is 15 residues. CDR1 SGHTA and CDR2 FQGNSA come from the germline V gene. V was cut by 5 bases and J by 0 bases, with 11 bases left in between. The CDR3 nucleotides read TGTGCCAGCAGCCGTCGGGGGGACTCTGGAAACACCATATATTTT. It codes for CASSRRGDSGNTIYF.

The J gene is TRBJ2-7, the V gene TRBV12-5; 8 bases line up with TRBD1. This CDR3 region has 17 residues. The V and J ends lost 0 bases and 3 bases, in that order; junction bases with no gene match: 10. The germline V gene encodes CDR1 LGHNT and CDR2 FRNRAP. The CDR3 loop is CASGLVLGDRTLYEQYF. As DNA, the CDR3 is TGTGCTAGTGGTTTGGTACTCGGGGACAGGACCCTCTACGAGCAGTACTTC. Full variable domain (rest looked up from reference TRBV12-5 and TRBJ2-7): DARVTQTPRHKVTEMGQEVTMRCQPILGHNTVFWYRQTMMQGLELLAYFRNRAPLDDSGMPKDRFSAEMPDATLATLKIQPSEPRDSAVYFCASGLVLGDRTLYEQYFGPGTRLTVT.

This chain joins TRBV19 and TRBJ1-5, with TRBD1 identical over 10 bases. The CDR3 loop spans 17 amino acids. V dropped 4 bases and J dropped 0; count of bases not matched to a gene: 6. Germline assignment: CDR1 LNHDA and CDR2 SQIVND (reference sequence). The CDR3 sequence: CASSNLGQGYSNQPQHF. The DNA for the CDR3 is TGTGCCAGTAGTAACCTGGGACAGGGGTATAGCAATCAGCCCCAGCATTTT.

The chain has TRBV11-2 and TRBJ2-2, with 8 bases lining up with TRBD1. Trimming took 3 bases from V and 4 from J; bases not matched to a gene: 7. Germline values: CDR1 SGHAT, CDR2 FQNNGV. The CDR3 spans 16 residues. DNA of the CDR3: TGTGCCAGCAGCTTGGGCGCAGGGGGCTTCACCGGGGAGCTGTTTTTT. This gives the protein CASSLGAGGFTGELFF.

This clone was seen only once. The CDR3 nucleotides read TGTGCCAGCAGCTTGGCACAGGAAGGCTCTCGGCAGTACTTC. This encodes CASSLAQEGSRQYF. The chain has TRBV5-4 and TRBJ2-7; D is perhaps TRBD1 (5 bases). The V and J ends lost 0 bases and 9 bases respectively, with 16 bases between them. The CDR3 sequence is 14 residues long. In germline, CDR1 is SGHNT, CDR2 YYREEE (reference sequence).

J is TRBJ2-1 and V is TRBV7-9; 8 bases match TRBD2. The CDR3 spans 15 residues. Germline V gene data show CDR1 as SEHNR and CDR2 as FQNEAQ (reference sequence). With 5 bases clipped from V and 1 base from J, the junction kept 4 bases outside the gene matches. CDR3: CASSRQRGSYNEQFF. The CDR3 DNA is TGTGCCAGCAGCCGACAGCGGGGGTCCTACAATGAGCAGTTCTTC. Supplemented by reference TRBV7-9 and TRBJ2-1, the full variable domain reads DTGVSQNPRHKITKRGQNVTFRCDPISEHNRLYWYRQTLGQGPEFLTYFQNEAQLEKSRLLSDRFSAERPKGSFSTLEIQRTEQGDSAMYLCASSRQRGSYNEQFFGPGTRLTVL.

This clone was detected once. The gene calls are TRBV7-2 and TRBJ1-2; the D gene is possibly TRBD1 (6 bases). The V gene's germline CDR1 is SGHTA and CDR2 FQGNSA. With 2 bases removed from V and 4 bases from J, the gap between germline ends came to 8 bases. This CDR3 has 13 amino acids. The CDR3 bases are TGTGCCAGCAGCTTAAGGGGGAGCTATGGCTACACCTTC. This encodes CASSLRGSYGYTF.